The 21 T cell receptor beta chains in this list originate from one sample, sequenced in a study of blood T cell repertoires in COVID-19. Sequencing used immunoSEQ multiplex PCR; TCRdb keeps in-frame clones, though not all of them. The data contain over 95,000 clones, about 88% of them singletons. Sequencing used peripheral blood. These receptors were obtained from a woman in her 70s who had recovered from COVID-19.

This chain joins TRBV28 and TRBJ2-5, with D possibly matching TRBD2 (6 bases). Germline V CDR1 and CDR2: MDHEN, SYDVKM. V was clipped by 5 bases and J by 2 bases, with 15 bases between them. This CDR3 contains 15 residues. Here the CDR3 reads CASSPQAGPQETQYF. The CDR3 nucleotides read TGTGCCAGCAGTCCCCAAGCGGGCCCTCAAGAGACCCAGTACTTC.

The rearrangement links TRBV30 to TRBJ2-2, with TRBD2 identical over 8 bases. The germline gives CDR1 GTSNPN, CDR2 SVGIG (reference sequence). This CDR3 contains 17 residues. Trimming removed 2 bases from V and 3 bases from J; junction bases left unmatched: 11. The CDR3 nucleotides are TGTGCCTGGAGTAAACGGGGGGGGCCTAGGGACACCGGGGAGCTGTTTTTT. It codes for CAWSKRGGPRDTGELFF.

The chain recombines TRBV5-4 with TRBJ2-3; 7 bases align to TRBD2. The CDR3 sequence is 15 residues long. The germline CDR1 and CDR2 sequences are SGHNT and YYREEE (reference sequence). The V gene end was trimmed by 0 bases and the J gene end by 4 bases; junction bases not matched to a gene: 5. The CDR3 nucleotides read TGTGCCAGCAGCTTGGGGGACTACCTTGCAGATACGCAGTATTTT. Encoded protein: CASSLGDYLADTQYF.

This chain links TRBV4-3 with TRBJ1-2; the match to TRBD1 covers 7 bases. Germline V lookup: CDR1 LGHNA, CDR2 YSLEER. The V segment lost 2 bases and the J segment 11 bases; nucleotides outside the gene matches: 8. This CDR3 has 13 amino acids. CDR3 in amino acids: CASSQTRARGYTF. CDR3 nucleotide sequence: TGCGCCAGCAGCCAAACTCGGGCCAGGGGGTACACCTTC.

For the CDR3, the DNA is TGTGCCAGCAGCAGCCGGGACTGGCATTCACCCCTCCACTTT. Amino acids: CASSSRDWHSPLHF. The gene calls are TRBV5-8 and TRBJ1-6; possible D gene TRBD1, 5 bases. Germline V CDR1 and CDR2: SGHTS, YDEGEE. The CDR3 covers 14 residues. Trimming pared 4 bases from V and 8 bases from J, leaving 13 bases between. The full variable domain, completed using reference TRBV5-8 and TRBJ1-6, is EAGVTQSPTHLIKTRGQQATLRCSPISGHTSVYWYQQALGLGLQFLLWYDEGEERNRGNFPPRFSGRQFPNYSSELNVNALELEDSALYLCASSSRDWHSPLHFGNGTRLTVT.

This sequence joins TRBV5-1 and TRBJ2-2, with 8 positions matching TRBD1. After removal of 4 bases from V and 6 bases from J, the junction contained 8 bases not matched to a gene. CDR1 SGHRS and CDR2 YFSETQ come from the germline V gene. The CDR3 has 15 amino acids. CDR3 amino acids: CASSDQGAKAGELFF. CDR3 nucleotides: TGCGCCAGCAGCGATCAGGGGGCGAAGGCCGGGGAGCTGTTTTTT.

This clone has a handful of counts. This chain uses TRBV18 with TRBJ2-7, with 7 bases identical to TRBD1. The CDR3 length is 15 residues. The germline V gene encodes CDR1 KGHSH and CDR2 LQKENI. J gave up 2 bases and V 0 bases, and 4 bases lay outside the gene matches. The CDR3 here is CASSPPGQRAYEQYF. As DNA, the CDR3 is TGTGCCAGCTCACCACCGGGACAGAGAGCCTACGAGCAGTACTTC.

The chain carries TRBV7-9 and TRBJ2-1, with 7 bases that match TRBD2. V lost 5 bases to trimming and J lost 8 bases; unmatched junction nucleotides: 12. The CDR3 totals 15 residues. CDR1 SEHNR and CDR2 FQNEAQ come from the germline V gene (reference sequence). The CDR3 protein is CASSLWAGVMDEQFF. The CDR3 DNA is TGTGCCAGCAGCCTCTGGGCGGGGGTTATGGATGAGCAGTTCTTC.

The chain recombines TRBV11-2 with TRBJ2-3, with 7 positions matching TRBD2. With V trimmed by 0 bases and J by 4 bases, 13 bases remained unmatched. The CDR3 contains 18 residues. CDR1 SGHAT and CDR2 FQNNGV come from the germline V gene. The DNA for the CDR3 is TGTGCCAGCAGCTTAGATCCTATTCTAAGACTAGCCGCAGATACGCAGTATTTT. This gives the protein CASSLDPILRLAADTQYF.

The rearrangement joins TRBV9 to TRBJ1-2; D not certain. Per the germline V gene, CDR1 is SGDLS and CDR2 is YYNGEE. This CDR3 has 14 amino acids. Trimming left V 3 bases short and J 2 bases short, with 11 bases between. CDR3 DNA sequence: TGTGCCAGCAGCGGGAGCGCGGGGAACTATGGCTACACCTTC. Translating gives CASSGSAGNYGYTF.

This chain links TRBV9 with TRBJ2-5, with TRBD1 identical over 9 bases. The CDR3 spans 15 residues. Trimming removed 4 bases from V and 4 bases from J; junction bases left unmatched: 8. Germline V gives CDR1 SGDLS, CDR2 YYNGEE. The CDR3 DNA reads TGTGCCAGCAGCTCCACAGGGGGCACACGAGAGACCCAGTACTTC. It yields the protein CASSSTGGTRETQYF.

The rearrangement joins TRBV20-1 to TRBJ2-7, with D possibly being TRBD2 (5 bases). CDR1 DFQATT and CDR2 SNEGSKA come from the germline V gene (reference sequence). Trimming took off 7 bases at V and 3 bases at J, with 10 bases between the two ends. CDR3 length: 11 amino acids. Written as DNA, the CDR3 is TGCAGTGGAGCCGAGGGCTACGAGCAGTACTTC. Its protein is CSGAEGYEQYF.

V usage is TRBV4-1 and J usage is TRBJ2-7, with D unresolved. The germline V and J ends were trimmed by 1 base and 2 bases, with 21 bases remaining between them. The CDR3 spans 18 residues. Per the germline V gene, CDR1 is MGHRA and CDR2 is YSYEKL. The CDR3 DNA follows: TGCGCCAGCAGCCAAGGCCTTGGTAGAGTAACCACCCCCTACGAGCAGTACTTC. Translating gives CASSQGLGRVTTPYEQYF.

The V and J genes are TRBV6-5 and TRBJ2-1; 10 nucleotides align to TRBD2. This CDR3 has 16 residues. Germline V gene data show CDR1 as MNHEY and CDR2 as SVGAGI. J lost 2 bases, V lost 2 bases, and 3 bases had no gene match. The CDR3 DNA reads TGTGCCAGCAGTTACGGGCTAGCGGGGGCCTACAATGAGCAGTTCTTC. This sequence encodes CASSYGLAGAYNEQFF.

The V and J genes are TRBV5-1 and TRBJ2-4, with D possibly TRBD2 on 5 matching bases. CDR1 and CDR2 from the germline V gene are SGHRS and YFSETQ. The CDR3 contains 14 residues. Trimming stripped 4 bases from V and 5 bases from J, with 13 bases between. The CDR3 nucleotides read TGCGCCAGCAGCCGGATGGACTGGGAAAACATTCAGTACTTC. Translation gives CASSRMDWENIQYF.

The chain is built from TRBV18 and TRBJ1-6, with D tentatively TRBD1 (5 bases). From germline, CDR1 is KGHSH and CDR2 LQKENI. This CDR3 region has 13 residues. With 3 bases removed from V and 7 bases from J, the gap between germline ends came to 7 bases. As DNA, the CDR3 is TGTGCCAGCTCACCCAGGGTAAATTCACCCCTCCACTTT. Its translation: CASSPRVNSPLHF.

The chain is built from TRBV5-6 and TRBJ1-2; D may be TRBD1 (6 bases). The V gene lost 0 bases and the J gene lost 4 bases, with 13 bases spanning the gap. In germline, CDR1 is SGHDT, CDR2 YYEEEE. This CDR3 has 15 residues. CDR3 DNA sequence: TGTGCCAGCAGCTTGGGAACGGGGGGCCTCTATGGCTACACCTTC. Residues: CASSLGTGGLYGYTF.

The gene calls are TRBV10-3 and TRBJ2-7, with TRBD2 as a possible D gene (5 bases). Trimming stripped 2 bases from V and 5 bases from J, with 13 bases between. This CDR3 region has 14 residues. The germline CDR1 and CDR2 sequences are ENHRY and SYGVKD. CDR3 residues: CAISEAADGDEQYF. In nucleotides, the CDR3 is TGTGCCATCAGTGAGGCGGCAGACGGGGACGAGCAGTACTTC.

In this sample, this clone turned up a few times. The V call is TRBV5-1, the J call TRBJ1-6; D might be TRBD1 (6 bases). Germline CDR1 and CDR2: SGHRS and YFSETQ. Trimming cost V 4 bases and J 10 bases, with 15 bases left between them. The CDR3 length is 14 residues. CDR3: CASSAGDVGSPLHF. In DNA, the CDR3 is TGCGCCAGCAGCGCAGGGGATGTCGGGTCACCCCTCCACTTT.

CDR3 residues: CASSFGGAAGDSYEQYF. The CDR3 DNA reads TGTGCCAGCAGCTTCGGTGGCGCAGCGGGGGACTCCTACGAGCAGTACTTC. The gene calls are TRBV5-4 and TRBJ2-7; TRBD2 matches at 8 bases. This CDR3 is built from 17 residues. V was pared by 2 bases and J by 0 bases, with 10 bases of the junction left unmatched. Germline CDR1 reads SGHNT; CDR2 reads YYREEE (reference sequence). Supplemented by reference TRBV5-4 and TRBJ2-7, the full variable domain reads ETGVTQSPTHLIKTRGQQVTLRCSSQSGHNTVSWYQQALGQGPQFIFQYYREEENGRGNFPPRFSGLQFPNYSSELNVNALELDDSALYLCASSFGGAAGDSYEQYFGPGTRLTVT.

CDR3 sequence reads: CASSFSSGVSYNSPLHF. The CDR3, as DNA: TGTGCCAGCAGCTTCTCGAGCGGGGTTTCCTATAATTCACCCCTCCACTTT. The genes are TRBV7-8 and TRBJ1-6; unclear D gene. The CDR3 spans 17 residues. The germline CDR1 and CDR2 sequences are SGHVS and FQNEAQ. Trimming removed 3 bases from V and 1 base from J, with 13 bases in between.